Listed here is a single TCR beta chain. For CDR3 and TCR beta VDJ profiling, genomic DNA was the template used. TCRdb re-analysed the reads in MiXCR, keeping a single row per CDR3 protein. The sample has some 160,000 distinct CDR3 sequences; around 52% are singletons. The data were obtained in a study of CD8+CD57+ T cells in acquired aplastic anemia. The patients chosen for sequencing had shown expansion of CD8+CD57+ cells (detected by flow cytometry). The CDR3 is made up of 15 amino acids. Per germline, CDR1 SGHKS and CDR2 YYEKEE (reference sequence). V gave up 5 bases and J gave up 5 bases, with 16 bases separating them.

Sequenced material: sorted CD4+, CD8+, or CD8+CD57+ T cells (not recorded which) from PBMCs. This rearrangement joins TRBV5-5 to TRBJ1-4; D unclear. This TCR derives from a human donor with aplastic anemia. CDR3 region: CASSSSRSDNEKLFF. CDR3 coding DNA: TGTGCCAGCAGTTCCAGCAGGAGTGACAATGAAAAACTGTTTTTT.